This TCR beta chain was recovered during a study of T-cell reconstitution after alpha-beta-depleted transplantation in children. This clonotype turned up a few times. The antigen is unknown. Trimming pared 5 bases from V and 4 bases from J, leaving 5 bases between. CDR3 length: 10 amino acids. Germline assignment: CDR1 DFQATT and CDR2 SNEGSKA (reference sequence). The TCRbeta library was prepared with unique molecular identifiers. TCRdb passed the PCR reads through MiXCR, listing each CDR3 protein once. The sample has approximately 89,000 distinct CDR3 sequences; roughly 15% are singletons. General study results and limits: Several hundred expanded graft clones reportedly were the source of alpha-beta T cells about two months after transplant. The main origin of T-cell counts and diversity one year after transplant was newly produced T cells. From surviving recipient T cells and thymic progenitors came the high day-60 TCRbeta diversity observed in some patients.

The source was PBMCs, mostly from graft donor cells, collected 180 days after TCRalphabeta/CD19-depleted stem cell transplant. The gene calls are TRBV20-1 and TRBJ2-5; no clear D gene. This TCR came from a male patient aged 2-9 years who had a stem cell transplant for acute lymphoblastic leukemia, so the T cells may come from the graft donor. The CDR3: CSARIETQYF. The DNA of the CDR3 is TGCAGTGCTCGCATAGAGACCCAGTACTTC.